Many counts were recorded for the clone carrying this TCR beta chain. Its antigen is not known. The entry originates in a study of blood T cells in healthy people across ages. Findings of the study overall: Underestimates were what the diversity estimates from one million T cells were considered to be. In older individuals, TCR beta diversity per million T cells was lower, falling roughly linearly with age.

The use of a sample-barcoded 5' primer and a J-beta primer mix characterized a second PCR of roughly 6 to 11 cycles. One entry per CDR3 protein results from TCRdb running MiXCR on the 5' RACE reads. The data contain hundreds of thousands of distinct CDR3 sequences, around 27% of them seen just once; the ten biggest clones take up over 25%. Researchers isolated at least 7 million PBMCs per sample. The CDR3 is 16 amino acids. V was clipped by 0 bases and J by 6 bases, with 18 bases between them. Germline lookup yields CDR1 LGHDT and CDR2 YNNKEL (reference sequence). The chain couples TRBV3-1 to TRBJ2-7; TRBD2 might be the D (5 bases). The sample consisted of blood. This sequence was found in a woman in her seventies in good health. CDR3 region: CASSQDPSRRSGEQYF. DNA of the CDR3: TGTGCCAGCAGCCAAGACCCTTCTAGAAGGAGCGGCGAGCAGTACTTC.